This T cell receptor (beta chain) was captured in a study of blood T cell repertoires in COVID-19. Looking at the study overall: Researchers got acute and convalescent COVID-19 samples from the United States, Italy and Spain.

Generated by immunoSEQ multiplex PCR, the TCRdb table keeps only in-frame clones and is missing some. The sample includes around 85,000 clones, almost 90% of them seen just once. This CDR3 is 15 amino acids long. The germline gives CDR1 SGHRS, CDR2 YFSETQ. V was trimmed by 0 bases and J by 3 bases, leaving 7 bases between them. Input material: peripheral blood. The origin of this receptor is an elderly woman with active or convalescent COVID-19. This chain connects TRBV5-1 to TRBJ2-6; D is possibly TRBD1 (6 bases). The CDR3 DNA is TGCGCCAGCAGCTTGGTAGGGGGTGGGGCCAACGTCCTGACTTTC. This codes for CASSLVGGGANVLTF.